This TCR beta chain comes out of a study of blood T cell repertoires in COVID-19. Study details: The United States, Italy and Spain were the sources of the acute and convalescent COVID-19 samples. Sources were T cells, B-cell-depleted T cells, or PBMCs; the material itself was cDNA or gDNA.

Per germline, CDR1 MRHNA and CDR2 SNTAGT. The CDR3 is 18 residues long. Trimming cost V 4 bases and J 6 bases; bases outside gene matches: 13. Original analysis: Estimated nucleated cell counts came from reference gene primer amplification. Using immunoSEQ multiplex PCR, the repertoire was profiled, and TCRdb retains in-frame clones only, with some absent. The D gene and trimming were derived from the DNA, and the V and J assignments and clone size from that table. The table includes roughly 80,000 clones, approximately 87% detected once. The specimen sequenced was peripheral blood. The rearrangement links TRBV6-4 to TRBJ1-5; 12 bases fit TRBD1. This sequence was found in an older woman with acute or convalescent COVID-19. CDR3 protein: CASSAQLAGQGAIQPQHF. The CDR3 bases are TGTGCCAGCAGTGCACAGCTGGCGGGACAGGGGGCGATTCAGCCCCAGCATTTT.